Below, 14 T cell receptor beta chains from the same sample are listed, as sequenced in a study of regulatory T cells in long-lasting Graves disease. Time point noted: persistent/refractory GD, antithyroid drugs over 5 years with positive TRAb. With RNA extracted from PBMCs as input, the TCR library was made. Through Arm-PCR of CDR3 regions and iRepertoire HTBI primers, TCR beta libraries were built. A single record per CDR3 protein comes from TCRdb applying MiXCR to the multiplex PCR reads. The sample yields 450,000 or so distinct CDR3 sequences, around a fifth seen once. The input for sequencing was peripheral blood mononuclear cells (PBMCs), taken when the disease was refractory, from a patient treated with antithyroid drugs. The receptors here all came from a female donor with Graves disease.

In DNA form, the CDR3 reads TGTGCCTGGAGTGTACGCAGGTGGCTGTTTTTT. Protein sequence: CAWSVRRWLFF. The chain links TRBV30 to TRBJ2-2; D uncertain. The germline V gene has CDR1 GTSNPN and CDR2 SVGIG (reference sequence). V dropped 0 bases and J dropped 13 bases, with 9 bases sitting between them. The CDR3 consists of 11 residues.

This clonotype was picked up a small number of times. V usage is TRBV18 and J usage is TRBJ2-7; 9 nucleotides line up with TRBD1. This CDR3 has 15 amino acids. Germline-derived CDR1 and CDR2 are KGHSH and LQKENI. Germline trimming cut 6 bases from V and 5 bases from J; bases unmatched to any gene: 11. CDR3 sequence reads: CASSLTGQGNHEQYF. CDR3 in DNA: TGTGCCAGCTCCCTGACGGGACAGGGAAACCACGAGCAGTACTTC.

This clonotype was counted at least ten times. The V gene is TRBV28, the J gene TRBJ1-1; a weak D match, TRBD1 (5 bases). CDR3 length: 14 residues. Trimming stripped 3 bases from V and 1 base from J, with 9 bases between. In germline, CDR1 is MDHEN, CDR2 SYDVKM. CDR3 sequence: CASSFMGQNTEAFF. The CDR3 bases are TGTGCCAGCAGTTTTATGGGGCAGAACACTGAAGCTTTCTTT.

In its sample, this clonotype was seen a few times. The V gene is TRBV7-6, the J gene TRBJ1-5; the D is unclear. Germline values: CDR1 SGHVS, CDR2 FNYEAQ. The CDR3 is 16 amino acids. Trimming took 5 bases from V and 4 from J, leaving 18 bases between them. The CDR3 sequence: CASSQEVTPTNQPQHF. In DNA, the CDR3 is TGTGCCAGCAGCCAAGAAGTGACACCTACTAATCAGCCCCAGCATTTT.

The rearrangement links TRBV9 to TRBJ2-7; 8 nucleotides match TRBD2. CDR3 length: 15 amino acids. Trimming cost V 0 bases and J 0 bases; bases outside gene matches: 2. Germline CDR1 reads SGDLS; CDR2 reads YYNGEE. The CDR3 DNA sequence: TGTGCCAGCAGCGTAGGTAGCGGGGTCTCCTACGAGCAGTACTTC. Translating it yields CASSVGSGVSYEQYF.

The CDR3 reads CASKSGHTYEQYF. CDR3 sequence (DNA): TGTGCCAGCAAATCGGGACACACCTACGAGCAGTACTTC. This chain joins TRBV6-2 or TRBV6-3 and TRBJ2-7; perhaps TRBD1 as D (6 bases). Germline V gene sequence: CDR1 MNHEY, CDR2 SVGEGT. The CDR3 spans 13 residues. V lost 7 bases to trimming and J lost 2 bases, with 12 bases between them.

This clonotype was observed many times. This chain links TRBV3-1 with TRBJ1-1; no firm D call. V lost 6 bases, J lost 5 bases, and 16 bases lay in between. Per germline, CDR1 LGHDT and CDR2 YNNKEL (reference sequence). The CDR3 is made up of 14 amino acids. This chain's CDR3 is CASSLAFSETEAFF. CDR3 DNA: TGTGCCAGCAGTTTAGCATTTTCAGAGACTGAAGCTTTCTTT.

V gene TRBV4-1 combines with J gene TRBJ1-1, with D uncertain. Germline V gene data show CDR1 as MGHRA and CDR2 as YSYEKL. V was pared by 0 bases and J by 2 bases, with 19 bases between. The CDR3 covers 18 residues. The CDR3 DNA is TGCGCCAGCAGCCAAGAATGGAGAGGGAGGAGGCAAAACACTGAAGCTTTCTTT. It encodes CASSQEWRGRRQNTEAFF.

The CDR3 bases are TGTGCCAGCAGCTGGGCGCGCTCTGGAAACACCATATATTTT. This gives the protein CASSWARSGNTIYF. The V call is TRBV11-3, the J call TRBJ1-3; D is unclear. The CDR3 length is 14 residues. Trimming left V 4 bases short and J 0 bases short, with 7 bases between. Germline V gene data show CDR1 as SGHNT and CDR2 as YENEEA.

This chain links TRBV13 with TRBJ1-1, with a weak D call TRBD1 (5 bases). The CDR3 consists of 14 residues. CDR1 and CDR2 from the germline V gene are PRHDT and FYEKMQ (reference sequence). V gave up 3 bases and J gave up 4 bases, with 12 bases separating them. The CDR3 protein is CASSFQGWGTEAFF. For the CDR3, the DNA is TGTGCCAGCAGCTTCCAGGGATGGGGCACTGAAGCTTTCTTT.

The gene calls are TRBV30 and TRBJ1-2, with D maybe TRBD1 (6 bases). V lost 5 bases and J lost 8, with 21 bases in between. Per germline, CDR1 GTSNPN and CDR2 SVGIG (reference sequence). The CDR3 is 14 residues long. The CDR3 region is CAWGQGRGGVGYTF. The CDR3 DNA reads as TGTGCCTGGGGACAAGGGCGCGGGGGCGTGGGCTACACCTTC.

This clonotype was counted only a few times. The chain employs TRBV3-1 and TRBJ1-4; TRBD1 might be the D (6 bases). Trimming stripped 3 bases from V and 3 bases from J, with 11 bases between. Per the germline V gene, CDR1 is LGHDT and CDR2 is YNNKEL (reference sequence). The CDR3 consists of 15 residues. The DNA of the CDR3 is TGTGCCAGCAGCCAGACAGGTTCGTCTAATGAAAAACTGTTTTTT. Encoded protein: CASSQTGSSNEKLFF. The whole variable domain, remainder taken from reference TRBV3-1 and TRBJ1-4, is DTAVSQTPKYLVTQMGNDKSIKCEQNLGHDTMYWYKQDSKKFLKIMFSYNNKELIINETVPNRFSPKSPDKAHLNLHINSLELGDSAVYFCASSQTGSSNEKLFFGSGTQLSVL.

The table lists this clonotype with a few counts. This chain joins TRBV12-3 or TRBV12-4 and TRBJ2-7; tentative D call: TRBD2 (7 bases). With 6 bases removed from V and 2 bases from J, the gap between germline ends came to 17 bases. CDR3 length: 15 residues. The CDR3 spells CASSLVEGGAYEQYF. Written as DNA, the CDR3 is TGTGCCAGCAGCCTCGTGGAGGGGGGGGCCTACGAGCAGTACTTC.

This clonotype was picked up a small number of times. This may stem from a read error, because a much larger clone lies one nucleotide away. This chain connects TRBV20-1 to TRBJ2-5; D is undetermined. Trimming pared 3 bases from V and 7 bases from J, leaving 9 bases between. Germline CDR1 DFQATT, CDR2 SNEGSKA (reference sequence). This CDR3 region has 11 residues. CDR3 sequence (DNA): TGCAGTGCTAGGGTTTCGGGGACCCAGTACTTC. This translates into CSARVSGTQYF.